Sequencing of this T cell receptor (beta chain) was carried out in a study of T cell responses to AZD1222 COVID-19 vaccine. Using immunoSEQ multiplex PCR, the repertoire was profiled, and TCRdb retains in-frame clones only, with some absent. The repertoire has roughly 120,000 clones, 87% of them found once; the top ten carry around 7.5%. This clone was observed once. The antigen is unknown. General observations from the study: Spike-wide coverage was observed for vaccine-associated CD4 TCRs, with dominant responses at 160-218 and 743-854. Sampling that yielded the repertoires occurred only after the peak T cell response. Only five to seven individuals given AZD1222 were seropositive at baseline. Donors skewed white British and female; clonal diversity was possibly underestimated.

The CDR3 length is 14 residues. V lost 4 bases and J lost 3, with 10 bases in between. Germline lookup yields CDR1 LGHDT and CDR2 YNNKEL (reference sequence). The TCR originated in an adult in good health. The chain carries TRBV3-1 (or the pseudogene TRBV3-2) and TRBJ1-5; D remains unclear. The sequences come from peripheral blood, collected on day 0 of AZD1222 vaccination. The CDR3 loop is CASSPAWDNQPQHF. In nucleotides, the CDR3 is TGTGCCAGCAGCCCCGCCTGGGACAATCAGCCCCAGCATTTT.